These 22 T cell receptor beta chains share one sample of origin, sequenced in a study of CD8+ T cells in alopecia areata. It was cDNA, reverse transcribed from extracted RNA, that served as the sequencing template. Assay used: immunoSEQ multiplex PCR; TCRdb lists only in-frame clones, some missing. The sample has 170,000 or so clones; around 50% are singletons. The treatment is: oral pan-JAK inhibitor, 5-10 mg twice daily. The sample was CD8+ T cells sorted from blood, taken at week 24, from a patient treated with tofacitinib. The receptors were sampled from a human donor with alopecia areata.

This clone appeared a few times. J is TRBJ2-3 and V is TRBV7-9; D call uncertain. The V end lost 7 bases, the J end lost 6 bases, and 14 bases lay between the germline ends. Looked up from germline, CDR1 is SEHNR and CDR2 is FQNEAQ (reference sequence). The CDR3 contains 13 residues. The CDR3 region is CASTAPRPDTQYF. CDR3 DNA sequence: TGTGCCAGCACTGCCCCAAGACCGGATACGCAGTATTTT.

This sequence joins TRBV13 and TRBJ2-7; 7 bases are a match to TRBD2. V lost 0 bases, J lost 3 bases, and 2 bases stayed unmatched. Germline CDR1 is PRHDT and CDR2 is FYEKMQ (reference sequence). The CDR3 is made up of 14 amino acids. The CDR3 nucleotides are TGTGCCAGCAGCTTAGGGGTAGCGGGCTACGAGCAGTACTTC. Translated: CASSLGVAGYEQYF.

About this clone: The same CDR3 is also encoded by other DNA sequences in this sample. The chain uses TRBV9 and TRBJ2-5; a possible D gene is TRBD1 (5 bases). Germline V gives CDR1 SGDLS, CDR2 YYNGEE. This CDR3 has 14 amino acids. V was shortened by 0 bases and J by 2 bases, with 8 bases between the two germline ends. The CDR3 DNA reads as TGTGCCAGCAGCGTAGTGCCAGGGCAAGAGACCCAGTACTTC. Residues: CASSVVPGQETQYF.

This clone was found a few times. This chain links TRBV29-1 with TRBJ2-1; TRBD1 is a possible D gene (7 bases). The length of the CDR3 is 15 residues. CDR1 SQVTM and CDR2 ANQGSEA come from the germline V gene. The ends were cut back, 0 bases at V and 2 bases at J, with 11 bases in the middle. The DNA for the CDR3 is TGCAGCGTTGAAGATGGGGGGACAGCCTACAATGAGCAGTTCTTC. Protein product: CSVEDGGTAYNEQFF.

The V gene is TRBV11-1, the J gene TRBJ2-7, with TRBD2 identical over 7 bases. The trim removed 1 base at V and 6 bases at J, leaving 3 bases unmatched. CDR1 is SGHAT, CDR2 FQDESV, per germline (reference sequence). The length of the CDR3 is 13 residues. The CDR3 region is CASSLVAGGEQYF. The CDR3, as DNA: TGTGCCAGCAGCTTAGTAGCGGGCGGCGAGCAGTACTTC.

The V gene is TRBV6-5, the J gene TRBJ1-1; no clear D. Between the trimmed V and J ends, which lost 2 bases and 6 bases, there was a span of 13 bases. The germline gives CDR1 MNHEY, CDR2 SVGAGI. The CDR3 extends over 14 amino acids. The CDR3: CASSYHPGFAEAFF. The CDR3 coding sequence is TGTGCCAGCAGTTACCACCCGGGGTTCGCTGAAGCTTTCTTT.

Remarks on this clone: The identical CDR3 is also encoded by other nucleotide sequences in the sample. The rearrangement joins TRBV11-2 to TRBJ2-7, with D hard to call. In germline, CDR1 is SGHAT, CDR2 FQNNGV. V was shortened by 1 base and J by 4 bases, with 11 bases between the two germline ends. The length of the CDR3 is 14 residues. CDR3 in DNA: TGTGCCAGCAGCTTAGGGTCCGGCGCTTACGAGCAGTACTTC. As protein: CASSLGSGAYEQYF.

The table lists this clone with a few counts. CDR3 protein: CASSLGLAGVEQYF. The CDR3, as DNA: TGTGCCAGCAGCTTAGGACTAGCGGGGGTCGAGCAGTACTTC. The gene calls are TRBV11-2 and TRBJ2-7; TRBD2 agrees at 12 bases. The V segment lost 1 base and the J segment 6 bases; nucleotides outside the gene matches: 1. CDR3 length equals 14 residues. Germline V gene sequence: CDR1 SGHAT, CDR2 FQNNGV.

The rearrangement links TRBV2 to TRBJ2-2; 8 nucleotides align to TRBD1. The CDR3 runs 18 residues. Germline V gene data show CDR1 as SNHLY and CDR2 as FYNNEI. The V segment lost 2 bases and the J segment 8 bases; nucleotides outside the gene matches: 16. The CDR3 region is CASSEWGTQGAVRGELFF. The CDR3 coding sequence is TGTGCCAGCAGTGAATGGGGGACTCAGGGGGCCGTTAGAGGGGAGCTGTTTTTT.

The chain has TRBV27 and TRBJ2-5; perhaps TRBD1 as D (8 bases). Trimming shortened V by 3 bases and J by 2 bases, and 19 bases separated the two germline ends. CDR1 is MNHEY, CDR2 SMNVEV, per germline (reference sequence). There are 17 residues in the CDR3. The CDR3 nucleotides read TGTGCCAGCAGTTTGATGAGAACAGGGGGGGGACAAGAGACCCAGTACTTC. Translated, it gives CASSLMRTGGGQETQYF.

This clone has only a few counts. Other DNA sequences from this sample encode an identical CDR3 as well. V is TRBV30 and J is TRBJ1-5; tentative D call: TRBD1 (5 bases). Trimming cost V 4 bases and J 4 bases, with 11 bases left between them. The CDR3 covers 13 residues. From germline, CDR1 is GTSNPN and CDR2 SVGIG (reference sequence). CDR3 residues: CAWTGGSNQPQHF. CDR3 nucleotide sequence: TGTGCCTGGACCGGGGGTAGTAATCAGCCCCAGCATTTT.

The count of this clone is one. The gene calls are TRBV14 and TRBJ1-1, with TRBD1 identical over 8 bases. The CDR3 is 16 residues long. V gave up 0 bases and J gave up 2 bases; unmatched junction bases: 5. The V gene's germline CDR1 is SGHDN and CDR2 FVKESK. The CDR3 here is CASSQDLAGGNTEAFF. The CDR3 DNA is TGTGCCAGCAGCCAAGATTTGGCAGGGGGCAACACTGAAGCTTTCTTT.

The CDR3 loop is CATYGDTQYF. The CDR3 nucleotides are TGTGCCACCTATGGAGATACGCAGTATTTT. This chain links TRBV6-6 with TRBJ2-3, with no clear D. The V gene's germline CDR1 is MNHNY and CDR2 SVGAGI (reference sequence). The CDR3 totals 10 residues. The germline V and J ends were trimmed by 10 bases and 5 bases, with 7 bases remaining between them.

The chain uses TRBV23-1 and TRBJ2-5; maybe TRBD1 (6 bases). TRBV23-1 is an open reading frame, and its role is uncertain. This CDR3 is built from 17 residues. V dropped 6 bases and J dropped 5 bases, with 25 bases sitting between them. In DNA form, the CDR3 reads TGCGCCAGCAGATACCCCATAGGTAGCAGGGGATGGGAGACCCAGTACTTC. Translation: CASRYPIGSRGWETQYF.

The chain links TRBV27 to TRBJ1-2; maybe TRBD1 (5 bases). The CDR3 is 13 amino acids. The V end lost 0 bases, the J end lost 8 bases, and 10 bases lay between the germline ends. Germline lookup yields CDR1 MNHEY and CDR2 SMNVEV (reference sequence). CDR3 sequence reads: CASSLSAGSGYTF. CDR3 DNA: TGTGCCAGCAGTTTATCGGCAGGGTCAGGCTACACCTTC.

The chain links TRBV5-1 to TRBJ2-7; D is ambiguous. CDR3 length equals 12 residues. Trimming removed 4 bases at V and 5 bases at J, with 10 bases between. Per germline, CDR1 SGHRS and CDR2 YFSETQ. The CDR3 coding sequence is TGCGCCAGCAGCGGCAAAGGCCACGAGCAGTACTTC. It yields the protein CASSGKGHEQYF.

This rearrangement joins TRBV29-1 to TRBJ2-3; TRBD1 might be the D (5 bases). The germline V gene has CDR1 SQVTM and CDR2 ANQGSEA. The V end lost 7 bases, the J end lost 2 bases, and 16 bases lay between the germline ends. This CDR3 region has 14 residues. The CDR3 DNA reads TGCAGCGCTCGGGCCCAGGGCGTCACAGATACGCAGTATTTT. Translated, it gives CSARAQGVTDTQYF.

The V gene is TRBV30, the J gene TRBJ2-2; D possibly corresponds to TRBD2 (7 bases). V lost 7 bases and J 2 bases, leaving 23 bases between the germline ends. From germline, CDR1 is GTSNPN and CDR2 SVGIG (reference sequence). This CDR3 is built from 17 residues. The CDR3 reads CAFQERGARFNTGELFF. CDR3 bases: TGTGCCTTCCAGGAACGGGGGGCGCGGTTCAACACCGGGGAGCTGTTTTTT.

The chain couples TRBV5-1 to TRBJ1-1; TRBD1 matches at 7 bases. This CDR3 region has 15 residues. Germline V CDR1 and CDR2: SGHRS, YFSETQ. V lost 4 bases to trimming and J lost 6 bases; unmatched junction nucleotides: 12. CDR3 in amino acids: CASSVNRGGVPEAFF. The CDR3 DNA is TGCGCCAGCAGCGTAAACAGGGGAGGAGTCCCTGAAGCTTTCTTT.

The CDR3 sequence is CAWSSKPGQPLYGYTF. CDR3 nucleotide sequence: TGTGCCTGGAGTTCAAAACCTGGACAGCCACTCTATGGCTACACCTTC. The genes are TRBV30 and TRBJ1-2; D is possibly TRBD1 (6 bases). The CDR3 covers 16 residues. Germline V gene sequence: CDR1 GTSNPN, CDR2 SVGIG (reference sequence). The V and J ends lost 2 bases and 4 bases respectively, with 20 bases between them.

This clone was seen a few times. The genes are TRBV5-1 and TRBJ2-7; unclear D gene. V shed 0 bases and J shed 11 bases, with 9 bases lying between them. This CDR3 has 11 amino acids. CDR1 SGHRS and CDR2 YFSETQ come from the germline V gene. The DNA for the CDR3 is TGCGCCAGCAGCTTGGGGGCAGAGGAGTACTTC. Translated, it gives CASSLGAEEYF.

This clone showed up just a few times. The rearrangement uses TRBV11-3 and TRBJ2-1, with TRBD2 matching 7 bases. V lost 2 bases and J lost 4; bases outside the gene matches: 11. Per germline, CDR1 SGHNT and CDR2 YENEEA. CDR3 length equals 17 residues. CDR3 in amino acids: CASSLRIGASGYNEQFF. CDR3 sequence (DNA): TGTGCCAGCAGCTTAAGGATAGGGGCTAGCGGATACAATGAGCAGTTCTTC.